This passage covers 10 T cell receptor beta chains from one sample sequenced in a study of blood T cell repertoires in COVID-19. Libraries were prepared by immunoSEQ multiplex PCR; TCRdb keeps only in-frame clonotypes and omits some of them. The sample lists 240,000 or so clones, about 80% occurring once. Specimen: peripheral blood. The source of these receptors is a woman of 80 years or more with acute or convalescent COVID-19.

By share of the sample, this clone is large. This chain uses TRBV6-6 with TRBJ2-2; D gene ambiguous. V was pared by 0 bases and J by 5 bases, with 7 bases between. This CDR3 comprises 14 residues. Looked up from germline, CDR1 is MNHNY and CDR2 is SVGAGI (reference sequence). CDR3 amino acids: CASSYSLQTGELFF. The CDR3 DNA reads TGTGCCAGCAGTTACTCGCTTCAGACCGGGGAGCTGTTTTTT.

This rearrangement joins TRBV2 to TRBJ2-7; 10 nucleotides align to TRBD2. The CDR3 spans 14 residues. CDR1 and CDR2 from the germline V gene are SNHLY and FYNNEI. The V gene end was trimmed by 6 bases and the J gene end by 2 bases; junction bases not matched to a gene: 4. The CDR3 spells CASRGTSVTYEQYF. The CDR3 bases are TGTGCCAGCAGAGGGACTAGCGTAACCTACGAGCAGTACTTC.

The chain employs TRBV10-3 and TRBJ1-4; 7 bases line up with TRBD1. The V gene's germline CDR1 is ENHRY and CDR2 SYGVKD. V was pared by 6 bases and J by 8 bases, with 6 bases of the junction left unmatched. The CDR3 runs to 13 residues. CDR3 sequence reads: CAISRGQNEKLFF. For the CDR3, the DNA is TGTGCCATCAGCCGGGGACAGAACGAAAAACTGTTTTTT.

This clone came up once. The rearrangement uses TRBV5-1 and TRBJ2-2; possible D gene TRBD1, 5 bases. CDR3 length equals 15 residues. Trimming cost V 2 bases and J 1 base, with 9 bases left between them. Germline CDR1 SGHRS, CDR2 YFSETQ. The CDR3 loop is CASSFGDRNTGELFF. The CDR3 bases are TGCGCCAGCAGCTTCGGAGACAGGAACACCGGGGAGCTGTTTTTT.

This clone is a singleton in its sample. The chain has TRBV18 and TRBJ1-2; perhaps TRBD1 as D (5 bases). The CDR3 spans 15 residues. Germline CDR1 is KGHSH and CDR2 is LQKENI. V was cut by 3 bases and J by 0 bases, with 11 bases left in between. In DNA form, the CDR3 reads TGTGCCAGCTCACCGACAGTCGGACCTAACTATGGCTACACCTTC. Amino acids: CASSPTVGPNYGYTF.

The V and J genes are TRBV25-1 and TRBJ2-5, with 7 bases aligning to TRBD2. This CDR3 is built from 16 residues. J was trimmed by 5 bases and V by 6 bases; bases with no gene match: 15. CDR1 is MGHDK, CDR2 SYGVNS, per germline. CDR3 sequence (DNA): TGTGCCAGCAGCCCCCGGGTTGGGGGGGATCTGGAGACCCAGTACTTC. This gives the protein CASSPRVGGDLETQYF.

Here the CDR3 DNA reads TGTGCCAGCAGGCAGACAGGGTCCTCCTCTGGAAACACCATATATTTT. Residues: CASRQTGSSSGNTIYF. This rearrangement joins TRBV28 to TRBJ1-3, with 7 bases that match TRBD1. The CDR3 covers 16 residues. Germline assignment: CDR1 MDHEN and CDR2 SYDVKM. The trim removed 6 bases at V and 0 bases at J, leaving 8 bases unmatched.

V and J are TRBV9 and TRBJ2-3; weak D call: TRBD2 (6 bases). The germline V and J ends were trimmed by 3 bases and 0 bases, with 11 bases remaining between them. The CDR3 has 15 amino acids. CDR1 SGDLS and CDR2 YYNGEE come from the germline V gene. DNA of the CDR3: TGTGCCAGCAGCGGATCCGGGACTAGCACAGATACGCAGTATTTT. It encodes CASSGSGTSTDTQYF. The full variable domain, in which reference TRBV9 and TRBJ2-3 provide the parts outside the CDR3, is DSGVTQTPKHLITATGQRVTLRCSPRSGDLSVYWYQQSLDQGLQFLIQYYNGEERAKGNILERFSAQQFPDLHSELNLSSLELGDSALYFCASSGSGTSTDTQYFGPGTRLTVL.

This sequence joins TRBV28 and TRBJ2-7, with D perhaps TRBD1 (6 bases). Germline lookup yields CDR1 MDHEN and CDR2 SYDVKM. V gave up 3 bases and J gave up 2 bases, with 11 bases separating them. The CDR3 runs 14 residues. DNA for the CDR3: TGTGCCAGCAGTTTGCGACAGGTTACCTACGAGCAGTACTTC. Its protein product is CASSLRQVTYEQYF.

This chain links TRBV19 with TRBJ2-2, with D perhaps matching TRBD2 (5 bases). The CDR3 has 15 amino acids. Germline V gene sequence: CDR1 LNHDA, CDR2 SQIVND (reference sequence). Trimming pared 3 bases from V and 4 bases from J, leaving 12 bases between. The CDR3 is CASSIRGFRTGELFF. CDR3 in DNA: TGTGCCAGTAGTATCAGAGGGTTTCGCACCGGGGAGCTGTTTTTT.